A selection of T cell receptor beta chains follows, all from one sample in a study of glioma-infiltrating T cells. From the multiplex PCR reads, TCRdb called clonotypes with MiXCR, one entry per CDR3 protein. The profile shows more than 90,000 distinct CDR3 sequences, around 37% of them singletons. The specimen sequenced was glioma tissue, nonneoplastic brain tissue, or PBMCs (not recorded which). These receptors were collected from a human donor with low-grade glioma or glioblastoma, undergoing nonglioma brain surgery, or in good health (not recorded which). CDR3s include the opening cysteine and the closing phenylalanine or tryptophan. D genes are given only for firm matches. Clone size is given for some rows only: seen once, a few or many times, or a class if the clone is expanded.

j_call,clone_size,d_call,v_call,cdr3_nt,cdr3_aa
TRBJ2-7,-,TRBD1,TRBV13,TGTGCCAGCAGCGAGGGACCCGGGACAGGGTACGAGAAGTACTTC,CASSEGPGTGYEKYF
TRBJ2-3,many,-,TRBV29-1,TGCAGCGTTGATCTCCGCGAAACGCAGTATTTT,CSVDLRETQYF
TRBJ2-1,many,TRBD2,TRBV20-1,TGCAGTGCTAGACCCGGGACTAGCGCTTACAATGAGCAGTTCTTC,CSARPGTSAYNEQFF
TRBJ2-5,-,TRBD2,TRBV20-1,TGCAGTGCTAGAGAAGCGGGGGGGCGCCAAGAGACCCAGTACTTC,CSAREAGGRQETQYF
TRBJ2-7,many,TRBD1,TRBV29-1,TGCAGCGTTGAAGACGATTTGACAGGGTCCTACGAGCAGTACTTC,CSVEDDLTGSYEQYF
TRBJ1-1,many,TRBD1,TRBV29-1,TGCAGCGGTAGGGACAGACTTATGAACACTGAAGCTTTCTTT,CSGRDRLMNTEAFF
TRBJ2-1,-,TRBD1,TRBV6-2/TRBV6-3,TGTGCCAGCACACCGGGACAGGGGTACAATGAGCAGTTCTTC,CASTPGQGYNEQFF
TRBJ2-7,-,TRBD2,TRBV7-9,TGTGCCAGCGCCCCGAGGAGCGGGAGGTGTACCTACGAGCAGTACTTC,CASAPRSGRCTYEQYF
TRBJ1-2,many,-,TRBV28,TGTGCCAGCAGTTTGGGGACTGATTATGGCTACACCTTC,CASSLGTDYGYTF
TRBJ2-5,-,-,TRBV12-3/TRBV12-4,TGTGCCAGCAGTCTCACAGGGCCGCAAGAGACCCAGTACTTC,CASSLTGPQETQYF
TRBJ2-3,few,-,TRBV20-1,TGCAGTGCCCCTGAGGCAGGCCAATTGGGGCATACGCAGTATTTT,CSAPEAGQLGHTQYF
TRBJ2-1,-,-,TRBV7-9,TGTGCCAGCAGCGATTTCAGTGAGCAGTTCTTC,CASSDFSEQFF
TRBJ1-1,-,-,TRBV7-2,TGTGCCAGCAGCCCGGAGACCTTTGGCCTAGGTTACACTGAAGCTTTCTTT,CASSPETFGLGYTEAFF
TRBJ2-7,-,-,TRBV6-1,TGTGCCAGTAGTCCGAAACAGGGATCCTACGAGCAGTATTTC,CASSPKQGSYEQYF
TRBJ1-1,-,TRBD1,TRBV6-5,TGTGCCAGCAGGGTAAAACAGGGGGCCACTGAAGCTTTCTTT,CASRVKQGATEAFF